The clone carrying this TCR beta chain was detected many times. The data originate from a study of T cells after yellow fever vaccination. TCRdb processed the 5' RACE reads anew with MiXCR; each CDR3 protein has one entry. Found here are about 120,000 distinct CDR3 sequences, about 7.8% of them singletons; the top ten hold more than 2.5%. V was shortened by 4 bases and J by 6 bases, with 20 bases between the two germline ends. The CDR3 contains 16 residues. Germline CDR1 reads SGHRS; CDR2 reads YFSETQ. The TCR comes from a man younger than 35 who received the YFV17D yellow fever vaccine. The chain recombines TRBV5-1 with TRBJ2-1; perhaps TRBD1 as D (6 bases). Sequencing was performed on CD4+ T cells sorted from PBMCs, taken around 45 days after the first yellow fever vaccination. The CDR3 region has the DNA TGCGCCAGCAGCACGGCCCCCGGGACACCGAGCAATGAGCAGTTCTTC. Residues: CASSTAPGTPSNEQFF.